This TCR beta chain stems from a study of cytomegalovirus exposure and HLA in healthy donors. Study results and limitations: Many donors shared some public TCRs, even though most TCR sequences were rare.

CDR3 length equals 17 residues. V shed 1 base, J shed 5 bases, and the junction held 13 bases outside the gene matches. Germline-derived CDR1 and CDR2 are SGHRS and YFSETQ. A remark on this clone: Its matching antigen is unknown.

The PCR used 60 Vbeta and 13 Jbeta primers. The assay was immunoSEQ multiplex PCR, and TCRdb's table has in-frame clones only and misses some. The table includes around 220,000 clones, roughly 83% detected once. The chain combines TRBV5-1 with TRBJ2-3, with 7 positions matching TRBD1. The sample consisted of PBMCs. The clonotype originates from a girl aged 5 to 17 in good health and CMV-seronegative. The CDR3 region is CASSLQSARGPGDTQYF. Here the CDR3 DNA reads TGCGCCAGCAGCTTGCAATCAGCAAGGGGGCCCGGAGATACGCAGTATTTT.